This T cell receptor beta chain originates from a study of cytomegalovirus exposure and HLA in healthy donors (dated by TCRdb to between 2016 and 2019). As for the study more broadly: According to a later analysis, the approximately 120 validation repertoires were produced on the same platform as the approximately 610 repertoires of the first cohort. The study aimed to test whether cataloging public T cell receptors could reveal signatures of past pathogen exposure. Along with the approximately 700-subject first cohort, a separate validation cohort of over 90 different subjects was used. To predict cytomegalovirus infection status, the study combined high-throughput TCR immunosequencing, statistical association of individual TCRs with disease status, and machine learning. The paper's findings and limits, for the study overall: According to the authors, the approach could potentially be generalized to other disease states and immunological phenotypes. A later analysis had no HLA typing for the validation cohort, so co-occurrence there was scored across all 130 or so repertoires. Most TCR sequences were observed very rarely across donors, whereas some public TCRs were present in many individuals. A total of 150 to 200 TCR beta chains were listed by the study as associated with cytomegalovirus. Cytomegalovirus status was reported to be diagnosed by the classifier with high specificity and sensitivity in both the original and validation cohorts. In vitro tests confirmed that a few of the cytomegalovirus-associated TCR beta chains recognize cytomegalovirus antigens. Of the cluster scores, roughly 95% were above 0 in a later analysis, which found that TCRs clustered in the first cohort also tended to co-occur in the 120 validation repertoires.

This clone occurred once. Its binding antigen is unknown. No qualities accompany the bases; no much larger clone lies one base away. CDR1 and CDR2 are drawn from the germline V gene (reference sequence): LNHDA, SQIVND. CDR3 length: 16 amino acids, cysteine to phenylalanine. CDR3 DNA only is kept here, 48 bases in frame from base 1. V is trimmed back by 3 bases and J by 3 bases, and the junction contains 10 bases that no gene match accounts for. Donors formed part of the validation cohort, which comprised some 120 subjects and was distinct from the first cohort of some 700 subjects. Library generation was performed with the immunoSEQ multiplex PCR assay. The original pipeline was this. A statistical classification framework was built for diagnosing cytomegalovirus status from the catalog of TCR beta chain sequences. Imported from immuneACCESS, the table was reduced by TCRdb to in-frame sequences with V and J called. These copies leave out some clones; in studies compared against another copy, an unresolved V gene accounts for under half, and the cause of the remainder is not known. D and trimming come from the DNA, and the V and J calls and clone size come from that table. The table for this sample lists 45,000 to 70,000 clones; 90% to 95% of them were counted only once. The ten most abundant clones make up under 6.5% of the sample.

The chain links TRBV19 with TRBJ1-1; 7 junctional bases match TRBD1. The sample comprised PBMCs. This clonotype was obtained from a woman under 30 in good health and CMV-seronegative. CDR3 reads: CASSIPRQGAYTEAFF. The DNA sequence is given as TGTGCCAGTAGTATCCCAAGACAGGGTGCGTACACTGAAGCTTTCTTT.